A single sample gave rise to the 19 T cell receptor beta chains below, sequenced in a study of CD8 T cells in Susac syndrome. With random hexamers, 0.5 to 1 ug RNA was reverse transcribed. TCRdb itself ran the immunoSEQ multiplex PCR reads through MiXCR, one entry per CDR3 protein. The sample lists 350,000 to 550,000 distinct CDR3 sequences, 75% to 90% occurring once. The sample was CD8+ T cells from PBMCs. All receptors derive from a human donor with multiple sclerosis.

This clonotype has just one count. The CDR3 DNA reads TGTGCCAGCAGTTTATCTGTCGACAGGATGGACGGGGAGCTGTTTTTT. This gives the protein CASSLSVDRMDGELFF. J is TRBJ2-2 and V is TRBV27, with D tentatively TRBD1 (6 bases). V was trimmed by 0 bases and J by 7 bases, leaving 15 bases between them. This CDR3 region has 16 residues. Germline values: CDR1 MNHEY, CDR2 SMNVEV (reference sequence).

A remark on this clonotype: Mismatch with germline at one junction end may stem from a read error. This sequence joins TRBV12-3 or TRBV12-4 and TRBJ2-3, with D perhaps given as TRBD1 or TRBD2 (5 bases each). The CDR3 length is 17 residues. Here the CDR3 reads CASSFMVAGSSTGTQYF. CDR3 nucleotides: TGTGCCAGCAGTTTTATGGTCGCGGGCTCTAGCACAGGTACGCAGTATTTT.

The chain employs TRBV4-1 and TRBJ1-2; 8 bases map to TRBD1. Germline values: CDR1 MGHRA, CDR2 YSYEKL. Losses at the gene ends were 3 bases for V and 3 bases for J; bases not matched to a gene: 3. The CDR3 length is 14 residues. For the CDR3, the DNA is TGCGCCAGCAGCCAGGGCAGGGGGCACTATGGCTACACCTTC. As protein: CASSQGRGHYGYTF.

The table lists this clonotype with a count of one. The chain employs TRBV27 and TRBJ1-2; 8 bases map to TRBD1. The CDR3 consists of 15 residues. The trim removed 5 bases at V and 3 bases at J, leaving 8 bases unmatched. The germline CDR1 and CDR2 sequences are MNHEY and SMNVEV (reference sequence). The CDR3 loop reads CASSVTGGPYYGYTF. The CDR3, as DNA: TGTGCCAGCAGTGTCACAGGGGGGCCCTACTATGGCTACACCTTC.

The J gene is TRBJ2-6, the V gene TRBV5-6; 7 nucleotides align to TRBD1. The germline V gene has CDR1 SGHDT and CDR2 YYEEEE. V trimming: 4 bases; J trimming: 3 bases; junction bases outside the gene matches: 10. There are 17 residues in the CDR3. In DNA, the CDR3 is TGTGCCAGCAGCCCTGACAGGGTCGGACTTGGGGCCAACGTCCTGACTTTC. Amino acids: CASSPDRVGLGANVLTF. Combining the CDR3 with reference TRBV5-6 and TRBJ2-6 gives the whole variable domain DAGVTQSPTHLIKTRGQQVTLRCSPKSGHDTVSWYQQALGQGPQFIFQYYEEEERQRGNFPDRFSGHQFPNYSSELNVNALLLGDSALYLCASSPDRVGLGANVLTFGAGSRLTVL.

The V call is TRBV5-1, the J call TRBJ1-4; D not resolved. The V end was cut by 0 bases, the J end by 2 bases, with 5 bases between. The CDR3 runs to 14 residues. CDR1 is SGHRS and CDR2 is YFSETQ in the germline V gene. CDR3 amino acids: CASSLGDTNEKLFF. As DNA, the CDR3 is TGCGCCAGCAGCTTGGGTGACACTAATGAAAAACTGTTTTTT.

CDR3 coding DNA: TGTGCCAGCAGCAGGCGACAGGGCTCGGAGACCCAGTACTTC. Translation: CASSRRQGSETQYF. The gene calls are TRBV3-1 and TRBJ2-5; 7 positions match TRBD1. The germline V gene encodes CDR1 LGHDT and CDR2 YNNKEL (reference sequence). V lost 5 bases, J lost 5 bases, and 8 bases stayed unmatched. The CDR3 runs to 14 residues.

The chain recombines TRBV6-5 with TRBJ1-5, with D perhaps matching TRBD1 (6 bases). CDR1 and CDR2 (germline): MNHEY, SVGAGI. CDR3 length equals 15 residues. The V gene lost 2 bases and the J gene lost 8 bases, with 16 bases spanning the gap. CDR3 nucleotides: TGTGCCAGCAGTTACACGTCGACAGGCGCAGAGCCCCAGCATTTT. This encodes CASSYTSTGAEPQHF.

The chain has TRBV19 and TRBJ2-1; D is perhaps TRBD1 (6 bases). This CDR3 contains 18 residues. CDR1 is LNHDA and CDR2 is SQIVND in the germline V gene (reference sequence). Trimming cost V 4 bases and J 2 bases, with 21 bases left between them. CDR3 in amino acids: CASSNNLQGLVPYNEQFF. CDR3 nucleotide sequence: TGTGCCAGTAGTAATAATCTACAGGGTTTAGTCCCCTACAATGAGCAGTTCTTC. The variable domain in full, completed from reference TRBV19 and TRBJ2-1, reads DGGITQSPKYLFRKEGQNVTLSCEQNLNHDAMYWYRQDPGQGLRLIYYSQIVNDFQKGDIAEGYSVSREKKESFPLTVTSAQKNPTAFYLCASSNNLQGLVPYNEQFFGPGTRLTVL.

This clonotype has only one observation. The V and J genes are TRBV27 and TRBJ1-5; the D gene is possibly TRBD1 (5 bases). The V end was cut by 8 bases, the J end by 6 bases, with 17 bases between. Germline loops: CDR1 MNHEY, CDR2 SMNVEV (reference sequence). The CDR3 totals 14 residues. DNA for the CDR3: TGTGCCAGCCGGCCGGGGGGAGGGCGTCAGCCCCAGCATTTT. Its protein product is CASRPGGGRQPQHF.

The J gene is TRBJ1-2, the V gene TRBV6-6; D is perhaps TRBD1 (5 bases). CDR1 MNHNY and CDR2 SVGAGI come from the germline V gene (reference sequence). This CDR3 has 15 residues. Trimming pared 0 bases from V and 1 base from J, leaving 9 bases between. CDR3 nucleotide sequence: TGTGCCAGCAGTTACTCGGACACTTATAACTATGGCTACACCTTC. This translates into CASSYSDTYNYGYTF.

The rearrangement joins TRBV7-9 to TRBJ2-7, with D possibly TRBD2 on 6 matching bases. Germline assignment: CDR1 SEHNR and CDR2 FQNEAQ (reference sequence). Trimming left V 1 base short and J 6 bases short, with 13 bases between. The CDR3 sequence is 14 residues long. The CDR3 DNA reads as TGTGCCAGCAGCTTAGATGGGACTCCAGGCGAGCAGTACTTC. This translates into CASSLDGTPGEQYF.

The CDR3 spells CASSPFPSLSSYNEQFF. The DNA of the CDR3 is TGCGCCAGCAGCCCTTTCCCCTCCTTGAGCTCCTACAATGAGCAGTTCTTC. The V call is TRBV4-1, the J call TRBJ2-1; D gene uncertain. V was cut by 4 bases and J by 0 bases, with 16 bases left in between. The CDR3 has 17 amino acids. Germline CDR1 and CDR2: MGHRA and YSYEKL.

The chain uses TRBV6-5 and TRBJ1-2; TRBD1 aligns across 8 bases. CDR1 MNHEY and CDR2 SVGAGI come from the germline V gene. Losses at the gene ends were 4 bases for V and 4 bases for J; bases not matched to a gene: 17. This CDR3 spans 18 amino acids. The CDR3 loop is CASSFLDRGLFYIYGYTF. CDR3 DNA: TGTGCCAGCAGTTTCCTCGACAGGGGCCTATTCTATATCTATGGCTACACCTTC.

The chain recombines TRBV12-3 or TRBV12-4 with TRBJ1-5; D is uncertain. The CDR3 is made up of 16 amino acids. The V end lost 3 bases, the J end lost 1 base, and 13 bases lay between the germline ends. The CDR3 DNA reads as TGTGCCAGCAGTTTTACCGAGTCGGGAAGCAATCAGCCCCAGCATTTT. It is translated as CASSFTESGSNQPQHF.

This clonotype was detected once. The chain links TRBV9 to TRBJ2-7; 7 positions agree with TRBD1. The CDR3 runs to 14 residues. After removal of 3 bases from V and 6 bases from J, the junction contained 9 bases not matched to a gene. Germline V gene lookup returns CDR1 SGDLS and CDR2 YYNGEE. The DNA for the CDR3 is TGTGCCAGCAGCGCCTCATCCGGGACAGCCGAGCAGTACTTC. Translation: CASSASSGTAEQYF.

The chain carries TRBV12-5 and TRBJ2-1, with D maybe TRBD1 (6 bases). Deletions cut 6 bases from V and 4 bases from J, with 22 bases between. In germline, CDR1 is LGHNT, CDR2 FRNRAP. The CDR3 has 17 residues. This chain's CDR3 is CASGPPDRLPFYNEQFF. The DNA for the CDR3 is TGTGCTAGTGGCCCTCCTGACAGGCTCCCTTTTTACAATGAGCAGTTCTTC.

This chain links TRBV4-1 with TRBJ2-7; D perhaps matches TRBD2 (6 bases). The CDR3 is 16 residues long. CDR1 and CDR2 (germline): MGHRA, YSYEKL. Trimming cost V 0 bases and J 5 bases, with 17 bases left between them. The CDR3 DNA reads TGCGCCAGCAGCCAAGAACCCCCCGGAGGGAACGACGAGCAGTACTTC. Its protein product is CASSQEPPGGNDEQYF.

The rearrangement links TRBV11-2 to TRBJ2-7, with D tentatively TRBD2 (5 bases). Trimming took 7 bases from V and 6 from J, leaving 10 bases between them. Germline assignment: CDR1 SGHAT and CDR2 FQNNGV. The CDR3 is 11 residues long. The CDR3 sequence is CASIISGEQYF. CDR3 coding DNA: TGTGCCAGCATCATAAGCGGCGAGCAGTACTTC.